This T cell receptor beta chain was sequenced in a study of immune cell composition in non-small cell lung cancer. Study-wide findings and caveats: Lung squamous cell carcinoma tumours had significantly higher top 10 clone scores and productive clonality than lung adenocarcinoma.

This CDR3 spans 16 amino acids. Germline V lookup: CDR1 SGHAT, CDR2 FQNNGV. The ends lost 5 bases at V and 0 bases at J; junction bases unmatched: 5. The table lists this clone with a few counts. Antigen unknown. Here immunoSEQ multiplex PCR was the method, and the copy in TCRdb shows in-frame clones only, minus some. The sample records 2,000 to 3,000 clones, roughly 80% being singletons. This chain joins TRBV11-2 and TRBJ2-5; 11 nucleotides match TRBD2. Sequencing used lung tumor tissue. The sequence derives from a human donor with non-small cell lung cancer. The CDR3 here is CASSRGLAGYQETQYF. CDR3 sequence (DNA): TGTGCCAGCAGCCGAGGACTAGCGGGTTACCAAGAGACCCAGTACTTC.